The 29 T cell receptor beta chains listed next were all sequenced from one sample in a study of CD8+ T cells in alopecia areata. Treatment reported: oral pan-JAK inhibitor, 5-10 mg twice daily. After isolation, RNA underwent reverse transcription to generate cDNA as the sequencing template. The repertoire was sequenced with immunoSEQ multiplex PCR; TCRdb's copy has only in-frame clones and lacks some. The table has 200,000 to 250,000 clones, 66% seen once. The starting material was CD4+ T cells sorted from blood, obtained at roughly week 45, from a patient treated with tofacitinib. The origin of the receptors is a human donor with alopecia areata.

The gene calls are TRBV7-8 and TRBJ2-2; D ambiguous. This CDR3 comprises 14 residues. Germline assignment: CDR1 SGHVS and CDR2 FQNEAQ. Trimming stripped 8 bases from V and 5 bases from J, with 15 bases between. The CDR3 loop is CASCKILDTGELFF. CDR3 in DNA: TGTGCCAGCTGTAAGATTTTGGATACCGGGGAGCTGTTTTTT. The variable domain in full, with the rest retrieved from reference TRBV7-8 and TRBJ2-2, is GAGVSQSPRYKVAKRGQDVALRCDPISGHVSLFWYQQALGQGPEFLTYFQNEAQLDKSGLPSDRFFAERPEGSVSTLKIQRTQQEDSAVYLCASCKILDTGELFFGEGSRLTVL.

The chain is built from TRBV4-3 and TRBJ1-2, with D hard to call. The V gene's germline CDR1 is LGHNA and CDR2 YSLEER. V was cut by 0 bases and J by 4 bases, with 18 bases left in between. The CDR3 has 17 residues. The CDR3 DNA is TGCGCCAGCAGCCAAGATATAACTCCCCTCGGCGGCTATGGCTACACCTTC. It specifies CASSQDITPLGGYGYTF.

This clone was found once. The rearrangement uses TRBV5-6 and TRBJ1-5; D possibly corresponds to TRBD1 (6 bases). CDR3 length equals 14 residues. Per the germline V gene, CDR1 is SGHDT and CDR2 is YYEEEE. The V and J ends lost 3 bases and 3 bases respectively, with 10 bases between them. DNA for the CDR3: TGTGCCAGCAGCTACCGGGACAACAATCAGCCCCAGCATTTT. As protein: CASSYRDNNQPQHF.

The chain joins TRBV5-6 to TRBJ2-4, with 8 nucleotides matching TRBD2. Germline assignment: CDR1 SGHDT and CDR2 YYEEEE. The CDR3 has 16 residues. The J segment lost 9 bases and the V segment lost 1 base, leaving 12 bases of the junction unmatched. This CDR3 reads CASSLLRERGSSIQYF. In DNA, the CDR3 is TGTGCCAGCAGCTTGCTCCGGGAGCGGGGGTCGAGCATTCAGTACTTC.

The V and J genes are TRBV4-1 and TRBJ1-5, with 9 bases identical to TRBD1. The CDR3 is 18 amino acids. CDR1 MGHRA and CDR2 YSYEKL come from the germline V gene. J gave up 4 bases and V 0 bases, and 10 bases lay outside the gene matches. CDR3 loop: CASSQDRSGQGWNQPQHF. The CDR3 DNA is TGCGCCAGCAGCCAAGATCGGTCCGGACAGGGGTGGAATCAGCCCCAGCATTTT.

The chain combines TRBV28 with TRBJ2-5; 10 bases fit TRBD1. In germline, CDR1 is MDHEN, CDR2 SYDVKM. The CDR3 has 15 amino acids. V shed 3 bases, J shed 4 bases, and the junction held 5 bases outside the gene matches. CDR3 protein: CASSFLRDRGETQYF. The CDR3 DNA reads TGTGCCAGCAGTTTTCTACGGGACAGGGGAGAGACCCAGTACTTC.

This clone was picked up a small number of times. V gene TRBV29-1 combines with J gene TRBJ2-1; no definite D call. The V end was cut by 4 bases, the J end by 6 bases, with 16 bases between. Germline CDR1 is SQVTM and CDR2 is ANQGSEA. The CDR3 has 14 amino acids. The DNA of the CDR3 is TGCAGCGTTGTCTGTCTGGACGTACTCAATGAGCAGTTCTTC. Protein sequence: CSVVCLDVLNEQFF.

The chain carries TRBV30 and TRBJ2-5, with TRBD2 matching over 12 bases. V lost 0 bases and J lost 8; bases outside the gene matches: 7. CDR3 size: 15 residues. Germline V CDR1 and CDR2: GTSNPN, SVGIG (reference sequence). The CDR3 coding sequence is TGTGCCTGGAGTGTACGTACTAGCGGGGGGAAAACCCAGTACTTC. This sequence encodes CAWSVRTSGGKTQYF.

The table lists this clone with a count of one. The CDR3 here is CASREDRALGNQPQHF. The CDR3 DNA follows: TGTGCCAGCAGAGAGGACAGGGCACTGGGCAATCAGCCCCAGCATTTT. This rearrangement joins TRBV2 to TRBJ1-5; 8 bases match TRBD1. The CDR3 is made up of 16 amino acids. Losses at the gene ends were 6 bases for V and 2 bases for J; bases not matched to a gene: 9. Germline lookup yields CDR1 SNHLY and CDR2 FYNNEI.

CDR3 amino acids: CASKGTTENTEAFF. The CDR3 nucleotides are TGCGCCAGCAAAGGAACCACTGAGAACACTGAAGCTTTCTTT. The chain uses TRBV5-1 and TRBJ1-1; D is ambiguous. Trimming cost V 6 bases and J 1 base, with 13 bases left between them. The CDR3 covers 14 residues. The germline V gene has CDR1 SGHRS and CDR2 YFSETQ.

J is TRBJ1-5 and V is TRBV27; no reliable D call. The germline V gene has CDR1 MNHEY and CDR2 SMNVEV (reference sequence). CDR3 length: 18 residues. The V end lost 2 bases, the J end lost 2 bases, and 19 bases lay between the germline ends. In nucleotides, the CDR3 is TGTGCCAGCAGTTTACCCATTCTAAACCCCGATGGCAATCAGCCCCAGCATTTT. Its protein is CASSLPILNPDGNQPQHF.

The chain has TRBV30 and TRBJ1-1; D unclear. CDR3 size: 13 residues. CDR1 and CDR2 (germline): GTSNPN, SVGIG (reference sequence). Trimming cost V 5 bases and J 0 bases, with 10 bases left between them. The CDR3 is CAWSYNMNTEAFF. DNA of the CDR3: TGTGCCTGGTCATACAACATGAACACTGAAGCTTTCTTT. Combining the CDR3 with reference TRBV30 and TRBJ1-1 gives the whole variable domain SQTIHQWPATLVQPVGSPLSLECTVEGTSNPNLYWYRQAAGRGLQLLFYSVGIGQISSEVPQNLSASRPQDRQFILSSKKLLLSDSGFYLCAWSYNMNTEAFFGQGTRLTVV.

This chain uses TRBV19 with TRBJ1-2, with 7 positions matching TRBD1. V shed 4 bases and J 8 bases; nucleotides not matched to a gene: 10. Germline CDR1 and CDR2: LNHDA and SQIVND (reference sequence). The CDR3 has 14 amino acids. The DNA of the CDR3 is TGTGCCAGTAGTACGGGGACAGTAGCAAAGGGCTACACCTTC. Translation: CASSTGTVAKGYTF. Looking up the rest from reference TRBV19 and TRBJ1-2 gives the full variable domain: DGGITQSPKYLFRKEGQNVTLSCEQNLNHDAMYWYRQDPGQGLRLIYYSQIVNDFQKGDIAEGYSVSREKKESFPLTVTSAQKNPTAFYLCASSTGTVAKGYTFGSGTRLTVV.

This chain joins TRBV30 and TRBJ2-1, with D maybe TRBD2 (7 bases). CDR3 length: 14 residues. V shed 5 bases and J shed 7 bases, with 18 bases lying between them. In germline, CDR1 is GTSNPN, CDR2 SVGIG (reference sequence). This chain's CDR3 is CAWARGGFGNEQFF. Written as DNA, the CDR3 is TGTGCCTGGGCTAGGGGGGGGTTCGGGAATGAGCAGTTCTTC.

V gene TRBV7-2 combines with J gene TRBJ1-2; D is possibly TRBD1 (6 bases). Trimming left V 0 bases short and J 4 bases short, with 9 bases between. The germline CDR1 and CDR2 sequences are SGHTA and FQGNSA. The CDR3 runs to 14 residues. CDR3 nucleotides: TGTGCCAGCAGCTTAGCGGGGGGCCCCTATGGCTACACCTTC. Protein sequence: CASSLAGGPYGYTF.

V gene TRBV5-4 combines with J gene TRBJ2-7; D unresolved. V was cut by 3 bases and J by 2 bases, with 9 bases left in between. Germline CDR1 is SGHNT and CDR2 is YYREEE (reference sequence). CDR3 length equals 13 residues. The CDR3 DNA is TGTGCCAGCAGCTCCCATGGAGCCTACGAGCAGTACTTC. Protein sequence: CASSSHGAYEQYF.

The table lists this clone with a few counts. The chain combines TRBV29-1 with TRBJ2-7; 8 nucleotides align to TRBD1. The germline V gene has CDR1 SQVTM and CDR2 ANQGSEA. The junction had 4 bases not matched to a gene; V was cut back by 6 bases and J by 6 bases. The CDR3 is 11 amino acids. The CDR3 region is CSVIQGGEQYF. The DNA for the CDR3 is TGCAGCGTCATACAGGGGGGCGAGCAGTACTTC.

This clone was counted ten times or more. This chain joins TRBV5-1 and TRBJ1-1; 7 nucleotides line up with TRBD1. With V trimmed by 5 bases and J by 1 base, 5 bases remained unmatched. Germline lookup yields CDR1 SGHRS and CDR2 YFSETQ. CDR3 length equals 14 residues. CDR3 loop: CASSPGQENTEAFF. The CDR3 region has the DNA TGCGCCAGCAGTCCCGGACAGGAGAACACTGAAGCTTTCTTT. The whole variable domain, filled in from reference TRBV5-1 and TRBJ1-1, reads KAGVTQTPRYLIKTRGQQVTLSCSPISGHRSVSWYQQTPGQGLQFLFEYFSETQRNKGNFPGRFSGRQFSNSRSEMNVSTLELGDSALYLCASSPGQENTEAFFGQGTRLTVV.

CDR3 protein: CASSVGMGMGTLLYF. CDR3 DNA sequence: TGTGCCAGCAGCGTAGGGATGGGGATGGGGACCCTACTCTACTTC. The chain couples TRBV9 to TRBJ2-5; D is tentatively TRBD1 or TRBD2 (5 bases each). Germline-derived CDR1 and CDR2 are SGDLS and YYNGEE. The CDR3 runs 15 residues. Trimming stripped 0 bases from V and 14 bases from J, with 23 bases between.

This clone was observed a handful of times. The rearrangement uses TRBV5-1 and TRBJ2-2; possible D gene TRBD1, 6 bases. The CDR3 loop spans 14 amino acids. Trimming pared 4 bases from V and 5 bases from J, leaving 12 bases between. Germline CDR1 SGHRS, CDR2 YFSETQ. This CDR3 reads CASSPDRLTGELFF. CDR3 nucleotide sequence: TGCGCCAGCAGCCCAGACAGGCTAACCGGGGAGCTGTTTTTT.

The chain recombines TRBV30 with TRBJ2-7; D may be TRBD1 (6 bases). From germline, CDR1 is GTSNPN and CDR2 SVGIG (reference sequence). Trimming pared 4 bases from V and 1 base from J, leaving 8 bases between. CDR3 length: 12 residues. This CDR3 is CAWMRGSYEQYF. The CDR3 bases are TGTGCCTGGATGAGGGGGTCCTACGAGCAGTACTTC.

CDR3 residues: CATKGGVSNQPQHF. The CDR3 DNA follows: TGTGCAACCAAAGGAGGGGTGAGCAATCAGCCCCAGCATTTT. The rearrangement links TRBV10-3 to TRBJ1-5; D possibly corresponds to TRBD1 (5 bases). Per the germline V gene, CDR1 is ENHRY and CDR2 is SYGVKD. The CDR3 loop spans 14 amino acids.

J is TRBJ1-1 and V is TRBV4-3; weak D call: TRBD1 (6 bases). Germline V gene lookup returns CDR1 LGHNA and CDR2 YSLEER. Trimming took off 9 bases at V and 6 bases at J, with 14 bases between the two ends. This CDR3 is built from 12 residues. In DNA, the CDR3 is TGCGCCAGTTCTCGCGGGGGCGCTGAAGCTTTCTTT. Translation: CASSRGGAEAFF.

This clone was seen only a few times. The chain combines TRBV2 with TRBJ2-2; maybe TRBD1 (6 bases). The V end lost 6 bases, the J end lost 5 bases, and 13 bases lay between the germline ends. This CDR3 spans 14 amino acids. The germline V gene encodes CDR1 SNHLY and CDR2 FYNNEI. CDR3 protein: CASRDSSPTGELFF. The CDR3 region has the DNA TGTGCCAGCAGGGACAGCTCTCCTACCGGGGAGCTGTTTTTT.

In its sample, this clone was seen a few times. This rearrangement joins TRBV10-1 to TRBJ2-6, with D possibly TRBD1 on 6 matching bases. Germline V gene lookup returns CDR1 WNHNN and CDR2 SYGVQD (reference sequence). This CDR3 spans 16 amino acids. V lost 6 bases, J lost 4 bases, and 16 bases lay in between. In nucleotides, the CDR3 is TGCGCCAGCAGCCCCTCTACAGGGCCCGGGGCCAACGTCCTGACTTTC. The encoded protein is CASSPSTGPGANVLTF.

This clone was recorded only once. The chain joins TRBV7-2 to TRBJ1-4, with D tentatively TRBD1 (5 bases). The CDR3 consists of 17 residues. Looked up from germline, CDR1 is SGHTA and CDR2 is FQGNSA. Deletions cut 1 base from V and 0 bases from J, with 12 bases between. CDR3 DNA sequence: TGTGCCAGCAGCTTAGGTCCAGGGATTGCAACTAATGAAAAACTGTTTTTT. This translates into CASSLGPGIATNEKLFF.

V and J are TRBV19 and TRBJ1-1; D perhaps matches TRBD1 (6 bases). This CDR3 is built from 14 residues. V lost 7 bases and J lost 5, with 17 bases in between. Germline lookup yields CDR1 LNHDA and CDR2 SQIVND (reference sequence). In nucleotides, the CDR3 is TGTGCCAGTACCAACACCGGGACATTAACTGAAGCTTTCTTT. This gives the protein CASTNTGTLTEAFF.

The V and J genes are TRBV7-8 and TRBJ2-1, with TRBD1 as a possible D gene (5 bases). The CDR3 is 15 amino acids. From germline, CDR1 is SGHVS and CDR2 FQNEAQ. Between the trimmed V and J ends, which lost 7 bases and 6 bases, there was a span of 19 bases. The CDR3 DNA reads TGTGCCAGCATCCACATAACGCAGGGTATCAATGAGCAGTTCTTC. Protein sequence: CASIHITQGINEQFF.

V usage is TRBV6-6 and J usage is TRBJ2-1, with 11 positions matching TRBD1. Germline V gene sequence: CDR1 MNHNY, CDR2 SVGAGI (reference sequence). The CDR3 contains 15 residues. The V segment lost 2 bases and the J segment 8 bases; nucleotides outside the gene matches: 5. CDR3 coding DNA: TGTGCCAGCAGTTACGCCGGACAGGGGGCCGATGAGCAGTTCTTC. This sequence encodes CASSYAGQGADEQFF.